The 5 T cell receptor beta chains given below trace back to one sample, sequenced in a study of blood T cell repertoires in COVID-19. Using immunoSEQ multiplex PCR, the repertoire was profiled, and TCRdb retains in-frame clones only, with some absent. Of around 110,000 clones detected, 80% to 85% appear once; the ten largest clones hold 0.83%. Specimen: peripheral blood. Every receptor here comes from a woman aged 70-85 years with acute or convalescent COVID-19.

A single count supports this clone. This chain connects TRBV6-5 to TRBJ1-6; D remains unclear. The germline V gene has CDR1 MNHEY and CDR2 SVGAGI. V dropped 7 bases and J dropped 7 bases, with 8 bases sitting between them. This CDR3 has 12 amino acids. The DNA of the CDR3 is TGTGCCAGCACCAGGTTAAATTCACCCCTCCACTTT. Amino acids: CASTRLNSPLHF.

CDR3 amino acids: CASSFSGSHNEQFF. The CDR3 region has the DNA TGCGCCAGCAGCTTTAGCGGGAGCCACAATGAGCAGTTCTTC. This rearrangement joins TRBV5-1 to TRBJ2-1, with 9 bases matching TRBD2. V lost 2 bases and J lost 5; bases outside the gene matches: 2. The CDR3 length is 14 residues. In germline, CDR1 is SGHRS, CDR2 YFSETQ.

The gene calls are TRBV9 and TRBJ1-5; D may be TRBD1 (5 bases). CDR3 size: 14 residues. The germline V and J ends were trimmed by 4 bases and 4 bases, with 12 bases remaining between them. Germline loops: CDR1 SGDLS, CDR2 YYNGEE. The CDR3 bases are TGTGCCAGCAGCTTAGGGACGGGGAATCAGCCCCAGCATTTT. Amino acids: CASSLGTGNQPQHF. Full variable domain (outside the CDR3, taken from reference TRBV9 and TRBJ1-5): DSGVTQTPKHLITATGQRVTLRCSPRSGDLSVYWYQQSLDQGLQFLIQYYNGEERAKGNILERFSAQQFPDLHSELNLSSLELGDSALYFCASSLGTGNQPQHFGDGTRLSIL.

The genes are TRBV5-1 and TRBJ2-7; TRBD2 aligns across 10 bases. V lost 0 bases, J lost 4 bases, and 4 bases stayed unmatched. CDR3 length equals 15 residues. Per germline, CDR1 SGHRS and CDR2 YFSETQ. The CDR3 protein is CASSLDLAGVYEQYF. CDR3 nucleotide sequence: TGCGCCAGCAGCTTGGATCTAGCGGGAGTGTACGAGCAGTACTTC. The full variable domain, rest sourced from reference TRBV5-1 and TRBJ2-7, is KAGVTQTPRYLIKTRGQQVTLSCSPISGHRSVSWYQQTPGQGLQFLFEYFSETQRNKGNFPGRFSGRQFSNSRSEMNVSTLELGDSALYLCASSLDLAGVYEQYFGPGTRLTVT.

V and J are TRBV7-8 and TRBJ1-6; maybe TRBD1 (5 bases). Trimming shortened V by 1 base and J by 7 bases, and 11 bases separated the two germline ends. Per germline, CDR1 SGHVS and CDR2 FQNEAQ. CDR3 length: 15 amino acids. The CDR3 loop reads CASSLGSGPNSPLHF. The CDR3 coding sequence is TGTGCCAGCAGCTTAGGGTCAGGGCCAAATTCACCCCTCCACTTT.